This TCR beta chain was recorded in a study of blood T cell repertoires in COVID-19. Per the study methods: The authors estimated nucleated cell counts from reference gene primer amplification. Assay used: immunoSEQ multiplex PCR; TCRdb lists only in-frame clones, some missing. The V and J calls and the clone size are those of that table, but D and trimming were determined from the DNA. This sample yields about 300,000 clones, of which approximately 86% are seen a single time; 1% to 1.5% belongs to the top ten. Germline V gene sequence: CDR1 LGHNA, CDR2 YSLEER. V was pared by 0 bases and J by 2 bases, with 11 bases between. The CDR3 has 15 amino acids.

This receptor was identified in a man aged 65 to 85 with acute or convalescent COVID-19. The V gene is TRBV4-3, the J gene TRBJ2-7; D possibly corresponds to TRBD1 (5 bases). The sample comprised peripheral blood. The CDR3 loop reads CASSQDAGPAYEQYF. In DNA, the CDR3 is TGCGCCAGCAGCCAAGATGCAGGGCCCGCCTACGAGCAGTACTTC.